The 2 T cell receptor beta chains below come from one sample, sequenced in a study of T cell responses to AZD1222 COVID-19 vaccine. TCRdb's table, derived via immunoSEQ multiplex PCR, lists solely in-frame clones and lacks some. This table holds about 90,000 clones, approximately 89% found once. Specimen: peripheral blood, collected on day 0 of AZD1222 vaccination. These receptors were collected from an adult in good health.

This clone was detected once. Here the CDR3 reads CASSFAGGTEAFF. CDR3 nucleotides: TGTGCCAGCAGTTTCGCAGGGGGCACTGAAGCTTTCTTT. This chain uses TRBV12-3 or TRBV12-4 with TRBJ1-1; 7 positions agree with TRBD1. CDR3 size: 13 residues. V dropped 3 bases and J dropped 4; count of bases not matched to a gene: 2.

The genes are TRBV12-3 or TRBV12-4 and TRBJ1-1, with D uncertain. V was trimmed by 2 bases and J by 4 bases, leaving 8 bases between them. The CDR3 spans 13 residues. DNA for the CDR3: TGTGCCAGCAGTTTAACAGCTAGCACTGAAGCTTTCTTT. It encodes CASSLTASTEAFF.